The T cell receptor beta chain under discussion was sequenced for a study of blood T cell repertoires in COVID-19. Clones were sequenced by immunoSEQ multiplex PCR, and TCRdb holds only the in-frame ones, with some missing. The repertoire holds about 99,000 clones, with 70% to 90% as singletons. This CDR3 comprises 18 residues. Trimming cost V 0 bases and J 0 bases; bases outside gene matches: 11. CDR1 is SGHDT and CDR2 is YYEEEE in the germline V gene. This TCR was sampled from a man aged 45-60 years in a cohort sampled during active COVID-19. The sequencing input was peripheral blood. The chain employs TRBV5-6 and TRBJ2-5, with TRBD2 identical over 7 bases. Here the CDR3 DNA reads TGTGCCAGCAGCTTGGTGGGCCTTGGGGCGGGGGACCAAGAGACCCAGTACTTC. This translates into CASSLVGLGAGDQETQYF.